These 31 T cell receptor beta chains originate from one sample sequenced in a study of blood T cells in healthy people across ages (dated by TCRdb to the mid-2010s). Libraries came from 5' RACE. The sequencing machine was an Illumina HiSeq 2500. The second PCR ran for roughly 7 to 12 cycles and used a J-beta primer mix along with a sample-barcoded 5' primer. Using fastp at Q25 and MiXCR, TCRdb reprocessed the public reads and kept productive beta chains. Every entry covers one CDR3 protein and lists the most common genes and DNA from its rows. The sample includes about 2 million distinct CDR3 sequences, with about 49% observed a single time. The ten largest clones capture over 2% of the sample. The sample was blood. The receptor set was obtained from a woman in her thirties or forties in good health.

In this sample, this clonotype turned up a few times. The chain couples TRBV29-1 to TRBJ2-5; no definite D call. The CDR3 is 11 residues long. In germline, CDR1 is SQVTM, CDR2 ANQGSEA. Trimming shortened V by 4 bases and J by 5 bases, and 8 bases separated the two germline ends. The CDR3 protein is CSVAPRETQYF. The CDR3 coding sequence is TGCAGCGTTGCTCCGCGGGAGACCCAGTACTTC.

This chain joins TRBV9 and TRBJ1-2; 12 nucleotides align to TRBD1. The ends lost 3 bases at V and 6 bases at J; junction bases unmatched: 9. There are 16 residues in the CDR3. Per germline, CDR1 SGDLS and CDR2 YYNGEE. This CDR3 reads CASSAMGQGALNGYTF. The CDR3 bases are TGTGCCAGCAGCGCGATGGGACAGGGGGCGCTTAATGGCTACACCTTC.

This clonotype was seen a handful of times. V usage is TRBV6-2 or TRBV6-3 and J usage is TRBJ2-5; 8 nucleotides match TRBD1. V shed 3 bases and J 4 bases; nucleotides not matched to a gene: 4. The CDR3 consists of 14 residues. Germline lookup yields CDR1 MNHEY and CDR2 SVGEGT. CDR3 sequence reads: CASSYGTGPETQYF. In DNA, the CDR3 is TGTGCCAGCAGTTATGGGACAGGCCCAGAGACCCAGTACTTC.

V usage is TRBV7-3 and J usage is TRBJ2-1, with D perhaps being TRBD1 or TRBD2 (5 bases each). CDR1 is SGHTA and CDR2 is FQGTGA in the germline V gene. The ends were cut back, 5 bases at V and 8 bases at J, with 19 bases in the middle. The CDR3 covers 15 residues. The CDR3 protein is CASSRQWARGDEQFF. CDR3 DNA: TGTGCCAGCAGCAGGCAGTGGGCCCGAGGGGATGAGCAGTTCTTC.

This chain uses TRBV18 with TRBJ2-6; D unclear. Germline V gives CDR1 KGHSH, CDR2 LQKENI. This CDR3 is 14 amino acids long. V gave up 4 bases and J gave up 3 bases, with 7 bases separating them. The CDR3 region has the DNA TGTGCCAGCTCACAAGGAGATGGGGCCAACGTCCTGACTTTC. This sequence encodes CASSQGDGANVLTF.

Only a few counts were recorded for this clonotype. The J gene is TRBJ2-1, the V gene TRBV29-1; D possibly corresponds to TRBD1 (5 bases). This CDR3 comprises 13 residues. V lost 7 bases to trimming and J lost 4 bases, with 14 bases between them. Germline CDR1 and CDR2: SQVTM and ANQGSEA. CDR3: CSGLGQRYNEQFF. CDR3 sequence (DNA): TGCAGCGGGCTGGGGCAACGATACAATGAGCAGTTCTTC.

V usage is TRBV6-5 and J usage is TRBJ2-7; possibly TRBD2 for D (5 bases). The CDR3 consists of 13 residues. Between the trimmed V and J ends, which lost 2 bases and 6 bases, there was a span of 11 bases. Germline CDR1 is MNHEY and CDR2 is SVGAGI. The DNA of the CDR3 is TGTGCCAGCAGTTACGCCTTAGCGATCGAGCAGTACTTC. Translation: CASSYALAIEQYF.

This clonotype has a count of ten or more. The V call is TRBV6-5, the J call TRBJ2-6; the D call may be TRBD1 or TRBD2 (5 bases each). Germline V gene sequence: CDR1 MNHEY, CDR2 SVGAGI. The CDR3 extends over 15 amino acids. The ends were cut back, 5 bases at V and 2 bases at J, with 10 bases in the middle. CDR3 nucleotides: TGTGCCAGCAGTACGCGAGGGGCTGGGGCCAACGTCCTGACTTTC. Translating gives CASSTRGAGANVLTF.

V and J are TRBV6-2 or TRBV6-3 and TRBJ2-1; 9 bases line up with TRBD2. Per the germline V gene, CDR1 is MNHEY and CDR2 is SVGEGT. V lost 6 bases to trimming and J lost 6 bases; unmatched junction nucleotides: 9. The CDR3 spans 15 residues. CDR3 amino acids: CASRGTSLVRNEQFF. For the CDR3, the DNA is TGTGCCAGCAGGGGGACTAGCTTGGTTCGCAATGAGCAGTTCTTC.

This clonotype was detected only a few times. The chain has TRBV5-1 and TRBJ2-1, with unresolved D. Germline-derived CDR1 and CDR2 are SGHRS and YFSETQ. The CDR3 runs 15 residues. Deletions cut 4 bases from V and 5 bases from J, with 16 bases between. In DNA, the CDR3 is TGCGCCAGCAGCGCGGACGGTCCCTGGGACAATGAGCAGTTCTTC. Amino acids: CASSADGPWDNEQFF.

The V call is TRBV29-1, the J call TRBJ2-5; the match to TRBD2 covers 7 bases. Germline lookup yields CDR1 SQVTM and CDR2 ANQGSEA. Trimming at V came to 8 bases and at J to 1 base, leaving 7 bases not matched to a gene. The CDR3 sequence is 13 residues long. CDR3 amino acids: CSYGGTAQETQYF. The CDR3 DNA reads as TGCAGCTACGGGGGGACGGCCCAAGAGACCCAGTACTTC.

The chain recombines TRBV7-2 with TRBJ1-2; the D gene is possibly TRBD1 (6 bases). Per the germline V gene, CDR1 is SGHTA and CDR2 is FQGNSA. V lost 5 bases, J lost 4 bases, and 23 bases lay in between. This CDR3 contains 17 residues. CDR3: CASSRSSKQGTFYGYTF. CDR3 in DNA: TGTGCCAGCAGCCGTAGTTCCAAACAGGGCACCTTCTATGGCTACACCTTC.

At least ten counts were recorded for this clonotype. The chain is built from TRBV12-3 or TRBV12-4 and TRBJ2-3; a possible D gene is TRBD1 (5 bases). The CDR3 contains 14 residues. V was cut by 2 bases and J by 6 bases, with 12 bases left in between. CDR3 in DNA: TGTGCCAGCAGTTTAATCCGACAGTCGGATACGCAGTATTTT. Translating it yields CASSLIRQSDTQYF.

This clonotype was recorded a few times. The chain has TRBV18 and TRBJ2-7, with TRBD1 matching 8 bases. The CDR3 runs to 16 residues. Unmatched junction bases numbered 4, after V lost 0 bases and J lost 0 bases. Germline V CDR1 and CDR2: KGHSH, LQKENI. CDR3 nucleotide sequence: TGTGCCAGCTCACCACCGCGGGACAGGAGCTCCTACGAGCAGTACTTC. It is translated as CASSPPRDRSSYEQYF.

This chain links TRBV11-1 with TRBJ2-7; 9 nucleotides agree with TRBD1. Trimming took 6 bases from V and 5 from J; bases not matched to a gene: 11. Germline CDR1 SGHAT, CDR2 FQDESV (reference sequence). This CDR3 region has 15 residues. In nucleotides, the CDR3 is TGTGCCAGCAGGGTCACCGGGACAGGGAGGAACGAGCAGTACTTC. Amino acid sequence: CASRVTGTGRNEQYF.

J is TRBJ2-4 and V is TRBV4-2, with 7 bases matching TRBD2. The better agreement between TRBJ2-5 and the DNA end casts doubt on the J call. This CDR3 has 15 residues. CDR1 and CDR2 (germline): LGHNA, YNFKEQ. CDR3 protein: CASSQGRLASETQYF. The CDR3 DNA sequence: TGTGCCAGCAGCCAGGGGCGACTAGCCTCCGAGACCCAGTACTTC.

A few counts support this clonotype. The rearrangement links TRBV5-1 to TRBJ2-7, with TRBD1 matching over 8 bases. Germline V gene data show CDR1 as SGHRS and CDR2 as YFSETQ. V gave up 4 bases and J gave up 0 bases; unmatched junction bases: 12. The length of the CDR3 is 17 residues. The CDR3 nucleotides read TGCGCCAGCAGCATAGGTTGGACAGGGTGTAGCTCCTACGAGCAGTACTTC. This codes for CASSIGWTGCSSYEQYF.

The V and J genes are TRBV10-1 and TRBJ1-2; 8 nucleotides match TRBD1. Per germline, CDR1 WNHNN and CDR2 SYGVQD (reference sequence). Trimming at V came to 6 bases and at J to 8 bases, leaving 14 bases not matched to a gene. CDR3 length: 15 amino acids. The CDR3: CASSPGQVLGSGYTF. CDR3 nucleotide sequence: TGCGCCAGCAGCCCGGGACAGGTCCTCGGTTCGGGCTACACCTTC.

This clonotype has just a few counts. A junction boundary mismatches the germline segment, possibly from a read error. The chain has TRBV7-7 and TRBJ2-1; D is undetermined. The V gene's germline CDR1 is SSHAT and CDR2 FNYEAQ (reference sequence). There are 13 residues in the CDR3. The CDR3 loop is CASSLSSAAEQFF. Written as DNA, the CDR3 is TGTGCTAGCAGCTTATCTTCGGCCGCTGAGCAGTTCTTC.

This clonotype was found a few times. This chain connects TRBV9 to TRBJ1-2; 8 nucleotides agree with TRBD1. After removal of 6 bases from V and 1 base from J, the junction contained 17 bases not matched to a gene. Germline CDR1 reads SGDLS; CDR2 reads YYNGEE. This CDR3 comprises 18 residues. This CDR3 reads CASTKGEGQGINNYGYTF. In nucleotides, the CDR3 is TGTGCCAGCACCAAAGGGGAAGGACAGGGTATAAATAACTATGGCTACACCTTC.

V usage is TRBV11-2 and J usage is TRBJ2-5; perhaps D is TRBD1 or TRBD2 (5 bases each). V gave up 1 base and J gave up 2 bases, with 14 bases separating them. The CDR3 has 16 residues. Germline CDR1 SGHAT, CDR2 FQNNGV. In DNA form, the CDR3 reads TGTGCCAGCAGCTTAGTTGAGGGCAGGGATCAAGAGACCCAGTACTTC. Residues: CASSLVEGRDQETQYF.

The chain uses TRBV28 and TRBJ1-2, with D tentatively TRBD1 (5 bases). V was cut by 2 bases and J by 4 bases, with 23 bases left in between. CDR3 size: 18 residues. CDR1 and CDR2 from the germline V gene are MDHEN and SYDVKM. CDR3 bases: TGTGCCAGCAGTTTAGTCTTTAGTTTTGGGGCGGGCGGCTATGGCTACACCTTC. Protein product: CASSLVFSFGAGGYGYTF.

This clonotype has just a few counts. The DNA of the CDR3 is TGCAGTGCGTCACAGGGGGCGCGGGAAGAGACCCAGTACTTC. Translation: CSASQGAREETQYF. V gene TRBV20-1 combines with J gene TRBJ2-5, with 9 bases fitting TRBD1. Germline lookup yields CDR1 DFQATT and CDR2 SNEGSKA (reference sequence). J gave up 3 bases and V 6 bases, and 8 bases lay outside the gene matches. The length of the CDR3 is 14 residues.

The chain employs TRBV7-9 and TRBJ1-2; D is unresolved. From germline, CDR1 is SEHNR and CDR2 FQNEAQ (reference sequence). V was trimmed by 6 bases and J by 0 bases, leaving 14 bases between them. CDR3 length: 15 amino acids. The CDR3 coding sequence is TGTGCCAGCAGTACAAACGGGTTAGCTAACTATGGCTACACCTTC. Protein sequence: CASSTNGLANYGYTF.

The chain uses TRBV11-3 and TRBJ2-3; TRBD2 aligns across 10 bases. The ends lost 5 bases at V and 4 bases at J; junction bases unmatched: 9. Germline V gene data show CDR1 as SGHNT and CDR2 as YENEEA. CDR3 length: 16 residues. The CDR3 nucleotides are TGTGCCAGCAGCATCGCCAGCGGGGGGGCCGCAGATACGCAGTATTTT. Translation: CASSIASGGAADTQYF.

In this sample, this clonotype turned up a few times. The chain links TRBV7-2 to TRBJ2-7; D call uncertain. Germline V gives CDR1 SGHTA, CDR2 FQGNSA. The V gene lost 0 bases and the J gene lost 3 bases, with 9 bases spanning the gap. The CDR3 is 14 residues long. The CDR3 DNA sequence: TGTGCCAGCAGCTTAGCGGCCCCAGACTACGAGCAGTACTTC. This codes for CASSLAAPDYEQYF.

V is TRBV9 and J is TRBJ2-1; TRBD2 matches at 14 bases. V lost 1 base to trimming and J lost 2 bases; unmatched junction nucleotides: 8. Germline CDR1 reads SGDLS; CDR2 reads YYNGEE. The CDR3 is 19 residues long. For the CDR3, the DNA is TGTGCCAGCAGCGTAAGCCTGACTAGCGGGGGGGGAGCCTACAATGAGCAGTTCTTC. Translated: CASSVSLTSGGGAYNEQFF.

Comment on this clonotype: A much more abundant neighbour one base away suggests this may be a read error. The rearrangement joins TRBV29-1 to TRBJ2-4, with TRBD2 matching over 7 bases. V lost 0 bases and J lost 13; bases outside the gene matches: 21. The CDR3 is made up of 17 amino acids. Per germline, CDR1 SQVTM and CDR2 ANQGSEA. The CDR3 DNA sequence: TGCAGCGTTGAAGAGACGAGCGGGGTCTTCTCCTACAATGAGCAGTACTTC. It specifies CSVEETSGVFSYNEQYF.

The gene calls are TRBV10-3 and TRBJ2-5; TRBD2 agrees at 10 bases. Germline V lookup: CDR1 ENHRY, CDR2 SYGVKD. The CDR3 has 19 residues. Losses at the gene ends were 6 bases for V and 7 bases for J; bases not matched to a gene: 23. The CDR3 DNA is TGTGCCATCAGCGGGCGGGAGACTAGCGGGTCGCTCGTCGTCGGGACCCAGTACTTC. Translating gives CAISGRETSGSLVVGTQYF.

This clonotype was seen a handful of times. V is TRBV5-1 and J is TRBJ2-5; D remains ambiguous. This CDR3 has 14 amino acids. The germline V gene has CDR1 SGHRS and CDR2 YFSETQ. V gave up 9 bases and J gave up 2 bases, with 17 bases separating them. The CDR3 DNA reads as TGCGCCACCACGGGCGGCAGTCCGCAAGAGACCCAGTACTTC. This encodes CATTGGSPQETQYF.

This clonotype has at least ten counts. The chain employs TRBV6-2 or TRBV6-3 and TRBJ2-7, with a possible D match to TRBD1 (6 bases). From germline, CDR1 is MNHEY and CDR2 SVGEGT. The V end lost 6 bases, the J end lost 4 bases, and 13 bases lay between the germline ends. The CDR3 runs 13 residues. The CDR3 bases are TGTGCCAGCAGACGAACAGGGTTATACGAGCAGTACTTC. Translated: CASRRTGLYEQYF.